This TCR beta chain was identified during a study of T cells in Graves' hyperthyroidism and ophthalmopathy. This clonotype was observed many times. The TCR beta CDR3 regions underwent amplification using RNA transcripts as the source. The HTBI primer set drove a first-round RT-PCR of the TCR CDR3. MiXCR, run by TCRdb on the multiplex PCR reads, gives a single entry per CDR3 protein. The sample carries around 690,000 distinct CDR3 sequences, roughly 17% recorded once. Germline V gene data show CDR1 as SGHAT and CDR2 as FQNNGV. The CDR3 loop spans 14 amino acids. V lost 4 bases to trimming and J lost 4 bases, with 13 bases between them.

The chain joins TRBV11-2 to TRBJ1-1; D is unclear. The source is a man aged 50-60 years with Graves' hyperthyroidism. Sequenced material: blood. The CDR3 reads CASSWIGRPTEAFF. CDR3 nucleotide sequence: TGTGCCAGCAGCTGGATAGGGAGGCCCACTGAAGCTTTCTTT.